A single sample is the source of the 19 T cell receptor beta chains below, sequenced in a study of cytomegalovirus exposure and HLA in healthy donors. Clones were read by immunoSEQ multiplex PCR, and TCRdb kept only the in-frame ones, dropping some. This table holds some 84,000 clones, approximately 90% found once. The sequenced sample was PBMCs. The receptors shown here come from a man aged 25-40 years in good health and CMV-seronegative.

This chain joins TRBV6-1 and TRBJ2-3; 8 positions match TRBD2. This CDR3 is built from 16 residues. V shed 2 bases and J 2 bases; nucleotides not matched to a gene: 6. Germline lookup yields CDR1 MNHNS and CDR2 SASEGT. The CDR3 sequence is CASSELAGVLTDTQYF. The DNA of the CDR3 is TGTGCCAGCAGTGAACTAGCGGGCGTCCTCACAGATACGCAGTATTTT.

This clone was seen only once. The rearrangement joins TRBV15 to TRBJ2-1; weak D call: TRBD2 (6 bases). CDR1 is LNHNV and CDR2 is YYDKDF in the germline V gene (reference sequence). This CDR3 has 17 residues. Deletions cut 0 bases from V and 8 bases from J, with 20 bases between. CDR3 sequence reads: CATSRDLAGSLLDEQFF. The CDR3 DNA is TGTGCCACCAGCAGAGATCTCGCCGGGAGCCTGTTAGATGAGCAGTTCTTC.

This rearrangement joins TRBV5-1 to TRBJ2-7, with no clear D. V was cut by 2 bases and J by 0 bases, with 9 bases left in between. The CDR3 runs 14 residues. From germline, CDR1 is SGHRS and CDR2 YFSETQ. The CDR3 nucleotides are TGCGCCAGCAGCTTCGAGGCCAACTCCTACGAGCAGTACTTC. It encodes CASSFEANSYEQYF.

This chain joins TRBV27 and TRBJ1-4; D is uncertain. The CDR3 consists of 15 residues. The V end lost 2 bases, the J end lost 7 bases, and 14 bases lay between the germline ends. Germline assignment: CDR1 MNHEY and CDR2 SMNVEV (reference sequence). CDR3 loop: CASSLGSGVREKLFF. As DNA, the CDR3 is TGTGCCAGCAGTTTAGGGTCCGGGGTACGTGAAAAACTGTTTTTT.

The chain links TRBV7-2 to TRBJ1-6; a weak D match, TRBD1 (6 bases). V dropped 3 bases and J dropped 10 bases, with 22 bases sitting between them. CDR1 SGHTA and CDR2 FQGNSA come from the germline V gene. The length of the CDR3 is 17 residues. Here the CDR3 DNA reads TGTGCCAGCAGCTTGTTCAGCCGGGACACAGCCAGCTCACCCCTCCACTTT. Its protein is CASSLFSRDTASSPLHF.

V is TRBV7-9 and J is TRBJ1-2; unclear D gene. Trimming took off 3 bases at V and 2 bases at J, with 7 bases between the two ends. The CDR3 spans 13 residues. Germline CDR1 SEHNR, CDR2 FQNEAQ (reference sequence). Here the CDR3 DNA reads TGTGCCAGCAGCTTTGGGCAGAACTATGGCTACACCTTC. Protein: CASSFGQNYGYTF.

This sequence joins TRBV10-3 and TRBJ1-2; 8 bases are shared with TRBD1. The V gene's germline CDR1 is ENHRY and CDR2 SYGVKD. With V trimmed by 4 bases and J by 1 base, 5 bases remained unmatched. The CDR3 consists of 15 residues. The CDR3 DNA is TGTGCCATCAGTGGTATGGGACAGGATAACTATGGCTACACCTTC. This codes for CAISGMGQDNYGYTF.

This clone was counted between two and nine times. The chain recombines TRBV4-1 with TRBJ1-2; D is undetermined. With 1 base removed from V and 2 bases from J, the gap between germline ends came to 8 bases. CDR1 and CDR2 (germline): MGHRA, YSYEKL. The CDR3 sequence is 14 residues long. Here the CDR3 reads CASSQAVHNYGYTF. The CDR3 region has the DNA TGCGCCAGCAGCCAAGCGGTCCACAACTATGGCTACACCTTC.

The CDR3 sequence is CASTTSGGLDTQYF. The CDR3 bases are TGTGCCAGCACTACTAGCGGGGGGTTAGATACGCAGTATTTT. V usage is TRBV2 and J usage is TRBJ2-3; 12 bases agree with TRBD2. Germline V CDR1 and CDR2: SNHLY, FYNNEI. The ends lost 7 bases at V and 5 bases at J; junction bases unmatched: 4. There are 14 residues in the CDR3.

The gene calls are TRBV5-4 and TRBJ1-2; D not resolved. The CDR3 consists of 15 residues. CDR1 and CDR2 from the germline V gene are SGHNT and YYREEE (reference sequence). Trimming removed 6 bases at V and 8 bases at J, with 23 bases between. In nucleotides, the CDR3 is TGTGCCAGCACCCCATCCTGGGTCGGGGTACAGGGCTACACCTTC. Its protein is CASTPSWVGVQGYTF.

The CDR3 loop reads CSVGGLDSVSTEAFF. CDR3 DNA sequence: TGCAGCGTTGGGGGATTAGACAGTGTATCCACTGAAGCTTTCTTT. This chain uses TRBV29-1 with TRBJ1-1; D is perhaps TRBD1 (5 bases). The CDR3 totals 15 residues. Germline CDR1 and CDR2: SQVTM and ANQGSEA. V was pared by 4 bases and J by 4 bases, with 19 bases between.

The V and J genes are TRBV7-6 and TRBJ2-3; D may be TRBD2 (5 bases). V was clipped by 6 bases and J by 0 bases, with 13 bases between them. This CDR3 is 15 amino acids long. Germline CDR1 and CDR2: SGHVS and FNYEAQ. The CDR3 is CASRRARGSTDTQYF. CDR3 bases: TGTGCCAGCAGGCGAGCACGGGGTAGCACAGATACGCAGTATTTT. Filled out from reference TRBV7-6 and TRBJ2-3, the complete variable domain reads GAGVSQSPRYKVTKRGQDVALRCDPISGHVSLYWYRQALGQGPEFLTYFNYEAQQDKSGLPNDRFSAERPEGSISTLTIQRTEQRDSAMYRCASRRARGSTDTQYFGPGTRLTVL.

The V call is TRBV19, the J call TRBJ2-1, with 9 bases that match TRBD1. CDR1 and CDR2 (germline): LNHDA, SQIVND (reference sequence). The length of the CDR3 is 15 residues. The V gene end was trimmed by 5 bases and the J gene end by 3 bases; junction bases not matched to a gene: 5. As DNA, the CDR3 is TGTGCCAGTAGTGCTCGACAGGGGGTCTACAATGAGCAGTTCTTC. This translates into CASSARQGVYNEQFF. Complete variable domain (other parts from reference TRBV19 and TRBJ2-1): DGGITQSPKYLFRKEGQNVTLSCEQNLNHDAMYWYRQDPGQGLRLIYYSQIVNDFQKGDIAEGYSVSREKKESFPLTVTSAQKNPTAFYLCASSARQGVYNEQFFGPGTRLTVL.

This CDR3 reads CASSVESSWAPSGEQYF. The DNA for the CDR3 is TGTGCCAGCAGCGTAGAAAGCTCATGGGCTCCCTCAGGAGAGCAGTACTTC. This rearrangement joins TRBV9 to TRBJ2-7; D not resolved. CDR1 is SGDLS, CDR2 YYNGEE, per germline. The CDR3 covers 17 residues. Trimming stripped 0 bases from V and 7 bases from J, with 23 bases between.

The table lists this clone with a count of one. The CDR3 DNA is TGTGCCAGCAGCACCGGACTAGCCCGATCCACGACAGATACGCAGTATTTT. Translation gives CASSTGLARSTTDTQYF. V is TRBV5-4 and J is TRBJ2-3; TRBD2 matches at 8 bases. The V gene end was trimmed by 4 bases and the J gene end by 3 bases; junction bases not matched to a gene: 13. The CDR3 is 17 residues long. Germline V gives CDR1 SGHNT, CDR2 YYREEE (reference sequence).

J is TRBJ2-7 and V is TRBV27; 11 nucleotides match TRBD2. CDR1 MNHEY and CDR2 SMNVEV come from the germline V gene (reference sequence). The V segment lost 6 bases and the J segment 3 bases; nucleotides outside the gene matches: 10. The CDR3 length is 16 residues. Here the CDR3 reads CASSLGTSGSLYEQYF. The CDR3 DNA follows: TGTGCCAGCAGCCTAGGAACTAGCGGGAGTCTCTACGAGCAGTACTTC.

V gene TRBV28 combines with J gene TRBJ2-7; D unresolved. Germline lookup yields CDR1 MDHEN and CDR2 SYDVKM. V shed 7 bases and J shed 4 bases, with 14 bases lying between them. The CDR3 runs to 13 residues. CDR3 sequence: CASKPAGDYEQYF. CDR3 sequence (DNA): TGTGCCAGCAAACCGGCAGGCGATTACGAGCAGTACTTC.

This clone came up a few times. The rearrangement links TRBV19 to TRBJ1-2, with D possibly TRBD1 on 5 matching bases. Deletions cut 7 bases from V and 8 bases from J, with 14 bases between. CDR1 is LNHDA and CDR2 is SQIVND in the germline V gene (reference sequence). This CDR3 has 12 amino acids. CDR3 loop: CASKPQDRGYTF. CDR3 DNA: TGTGCCAGTAAACCACAGGATCGAGGCTACACCTTC.

The chain employs TRBV7-8 and TRBJ2-7, with TRBD2 matching 10 bases. The CDR3 contains 14 residues. Germline V gene lookup returns CDR1 SGHVS and CDR2 FQNEAQ. V lost 4 bases, J lost 2 bases, and 2 bases stayed unmatched. The CDR3: CASSSGLAAYEQYF. The CDR3 DNA reads TGTGCCAGCAGCTCAGGACTAGCGGCCTACGAGCAGTACTTC.